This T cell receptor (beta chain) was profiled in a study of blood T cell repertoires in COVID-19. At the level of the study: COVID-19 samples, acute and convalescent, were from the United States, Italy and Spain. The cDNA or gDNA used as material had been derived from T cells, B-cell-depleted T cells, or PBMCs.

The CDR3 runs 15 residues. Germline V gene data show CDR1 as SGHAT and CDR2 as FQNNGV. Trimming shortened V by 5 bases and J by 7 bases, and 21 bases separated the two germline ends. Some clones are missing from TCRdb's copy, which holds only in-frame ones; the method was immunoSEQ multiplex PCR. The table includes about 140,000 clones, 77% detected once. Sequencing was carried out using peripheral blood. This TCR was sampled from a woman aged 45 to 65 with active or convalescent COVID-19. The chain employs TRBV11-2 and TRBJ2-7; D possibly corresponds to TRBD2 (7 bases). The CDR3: CASSPGRRGGGEQYF. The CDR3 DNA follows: TGTGCCAGCAGCCCGGGGCGCAGGGGAGGGGGGGAGCAGTACTTC.